The clone carrying this TCR beta chain turned up a few times. The antigen is undetermined. CDR3 length equals 14 residues. Germline values: CDR1 MNHEY, CDR2 SMNVEV (reference sequence). Trimming took off 6 bases at V and 0 bases at J, with 9 bases between the two ends. This entry comes from a study of response to subunit inactivated influenza vaccine. Broader study findings: A suggestion made by the authors is that each seasonal influenza vaccination recruits few new T cells.

Each CDR3 protein gets one entry after TCRdb re-called the RT-PCR reads with MiXCR. This sample has about 520,000 distinct CDR3 sequences; about 7.2% occur once, and the top ten carry around 13%. Specimen: PBMCs from blood, collected less than 25 months after vaccination. The chain carries TRBV27 and TRBJ1-5; D is unresolved. The clonotype originates from a man between 50 and 75 years old who received an inactivated influenza vaccine. Written as DNA, the CDR3 is TGTGCCAGCAGCACTAAATCTAGCAATCAGCCCCAGCATTTT. It is translated as CASSTKSSNQPQHF.